This TCR beta chain originates from a study of T cell responses to AZD1222 COVID-19 vaccine. About this clone: Antigen specificity is unknown.

Study outcomes and limitations: In a largely white British group with more females than males, clonal diversity was possibly underestimated. The peak T cell response came first, and repertoires were sampled only after it.

Some second doses came at about 4 weeks and others at about 12 weeks; these were pooled. This table comes from immunoSEQ multiplex PCR, and its TCRdb copy is limited to in-frame clones, with some not included. The repertoire holds about 180,000 clones, with about 93% as singletons. The receptor was isolated from an adult who received the AZD1222 COVID-19 vaccine. The specimen comprised peripheral blood, sampled 28 days after the second AZD1222 dose.

CDR3 sequence (DNA): TGTGCCAGCAGAGAGCGGGGACAGGGGGCAGAGGAAAAACTGTTTTTT. This translates into CASRERGQGAEEKLFF. The chain carries TRBV2 and TRBJ1-4, with 12 bases matching TRBD1. CDR1 SNHLY and CDR2 FYNNEI come from the germline V gene. CDR3 size: 16 residues. With 6 bases clipped from V and 8 bases from J, the junction kept 10 bases outside the gene matches.